This is a list of T cell receptor beta chains from one sample in a study of regulatory T cells in long-lasting Graves disease. TCRdb re-derived calls from the multiplex PCR reads in MiXCR, one entry per CDR3 protein. The table records roughly 360,000 distinct CDR3 sequences, 10% to 15% of them present only once. The same sample was also used in a study of T cells in Graves' hyperthyroidism and ophthalmopathy.

The starting material was peripheral blood mononuclear cells (PBMCs), obtained at new diagnosis, from a patient treated with antithyroid drugs. The receptor set was obtained from a woman younger than 35 with Graves disease. The CDR3 runs from the conserved cysteine through the conserved F or W. The D gene is left open where the match is weak. A clone size is listed for some rows: how often the clone was seen (once, few, many), or a class if it is expanded.

j_gene	v_gene	abundance	d_gene	CDR3aa	CDR3nt
TRBJ2-3	TRBV18	many	NA	CASSPMDGADTQYF	TGTGCCAGCTCACCAATGGATGGAGCAGATACGCAGTATTTT
TRBJ2-5	TRBV7-2	many	NA	CASSSRTLRPQETQYF	TGTGCCAGCAGCTCCCGGACCTTGAGACCCCAAGAGACCCAGTACTTC
TRBJ1-1	TRBV6-1	many	NA	CASSSRRDTEAFF	TGTGCCAGCAGCTCCCGTCGGGACACTGAAGCTTTCTTT
TRBJ2-1	TRBV28	many	NA	CASRGTLRYDNEQFF	TGTGCCAGCAGGGGGACGCTACGGTACGACAATGAGCAGTTCTTC
TRBJ2-1	TRBV7-2	many	NA	CASSAGFHLYNEQFF	TGTGCCAGCAGCGCAGGATTCCATCTCTACAATGAGCAGTTCTTC
TRBJ2-7	TRBV15	many	TRBD2	CATSAPLAGVSYEQYF	TGTGCCACCAGTGCCCCACTAGCGGGAGTTTCCTACGAGCAGTACTTC
TRBJ2-5	TRBV20-1	many	TRBD2	CSARARAGDQETQYF	TGCAGTGCTAGGGCCCGGGCGGGGGACCAAGAGACCCAGTACTTC
TRBJ2-7	TRBV6-1	many	NA	CASSQPGRGSYEQYF	TGTGCCAGCAGCCAACCGGGACGGGGCTCCTACGAGCAGTACTTC
TRBJ1-4	TRBV20-1	many	NA	CSARAFLEGTEINEKLFF	TGCAGTGCTAGAGCATTTTTGGAGGGGACGGAAATTAATGAAAAACTGTTTTTT
TRBJ2-5	TRBV6-1	few	NA	CASSHGVTNRETQYF	TGTGCCAGCAGTCATGGGGTGACCAACAGGGAGACCCAGTACTTC
TRBJ2-1	TRBV7-9	many	TRBD1	CASSRRQGLGNEQFF	TGTGCCAGCAGCCGACGACAGGGTCTGGGAAATGAGCAGTTCTTC
TRBJ2-7	TRBV20-1	NA	NA	CSVPQQGNYEQYF	TGCAGTGTCCCCCAGCAGGGTAACTACGAGCAGTACTTC
TRBJ2-2	TRBV28	NA	TRBD1	CASSVSGQGASPELFF	TGTGCCAGCAGTGTCTCGGGACAGGGGGCGAGTCCGGAGCTGTTTTTT
TRBJ1-4	TRBV20-1	many	NA	CSARGSLNEKLFF	TGCAGTGCTAGGGGCAGCTTGAATGAAAAACTGTTTTTT